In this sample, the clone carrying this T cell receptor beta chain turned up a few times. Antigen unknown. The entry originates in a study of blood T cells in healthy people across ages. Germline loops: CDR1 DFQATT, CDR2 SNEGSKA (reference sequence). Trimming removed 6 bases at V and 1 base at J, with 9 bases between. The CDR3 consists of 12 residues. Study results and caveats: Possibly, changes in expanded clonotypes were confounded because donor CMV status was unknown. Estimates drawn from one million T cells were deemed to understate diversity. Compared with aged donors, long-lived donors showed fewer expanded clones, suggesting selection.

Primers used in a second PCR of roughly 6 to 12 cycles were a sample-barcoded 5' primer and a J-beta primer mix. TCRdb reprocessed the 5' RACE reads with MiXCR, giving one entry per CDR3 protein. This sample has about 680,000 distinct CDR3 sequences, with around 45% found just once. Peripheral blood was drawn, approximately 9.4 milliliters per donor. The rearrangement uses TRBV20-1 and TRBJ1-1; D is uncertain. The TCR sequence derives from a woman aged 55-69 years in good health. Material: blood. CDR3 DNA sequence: TGCAGTGCGCCCCGACAGAACACTGAAGCTTTCTTT. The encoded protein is CSAPRQNTEAFF.